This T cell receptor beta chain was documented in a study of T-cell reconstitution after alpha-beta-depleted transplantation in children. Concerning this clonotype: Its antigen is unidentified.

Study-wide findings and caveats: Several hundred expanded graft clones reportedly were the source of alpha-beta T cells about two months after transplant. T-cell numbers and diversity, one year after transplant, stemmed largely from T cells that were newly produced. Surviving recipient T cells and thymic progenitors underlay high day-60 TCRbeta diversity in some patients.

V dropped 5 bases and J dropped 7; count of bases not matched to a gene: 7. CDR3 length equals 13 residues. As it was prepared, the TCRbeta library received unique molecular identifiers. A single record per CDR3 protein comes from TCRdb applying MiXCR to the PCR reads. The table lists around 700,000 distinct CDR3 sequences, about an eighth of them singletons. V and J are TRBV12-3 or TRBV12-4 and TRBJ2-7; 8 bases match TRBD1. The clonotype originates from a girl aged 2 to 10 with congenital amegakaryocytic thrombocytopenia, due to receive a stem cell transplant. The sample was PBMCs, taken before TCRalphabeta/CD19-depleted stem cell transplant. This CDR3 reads CASSRDRLGEQYF. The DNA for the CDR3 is TGTGCCAGCAGTCGGGACAGGCTGGGAGAGCAGTACTTC.